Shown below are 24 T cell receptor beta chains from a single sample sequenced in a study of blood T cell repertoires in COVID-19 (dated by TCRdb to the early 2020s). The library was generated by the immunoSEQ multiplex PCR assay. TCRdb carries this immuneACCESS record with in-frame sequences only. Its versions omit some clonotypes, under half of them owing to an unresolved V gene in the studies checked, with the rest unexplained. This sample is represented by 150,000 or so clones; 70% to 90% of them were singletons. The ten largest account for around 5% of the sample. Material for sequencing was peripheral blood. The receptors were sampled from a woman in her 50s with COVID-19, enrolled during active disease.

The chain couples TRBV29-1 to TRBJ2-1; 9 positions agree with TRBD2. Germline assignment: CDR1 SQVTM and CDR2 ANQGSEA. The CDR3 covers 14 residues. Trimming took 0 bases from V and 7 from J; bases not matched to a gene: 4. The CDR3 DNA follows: TGCAGCGTTGAAGAAGGCGGGGGGGCTAATGAGCAGTTCTTC. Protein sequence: CSVEEGGGANEQFF.

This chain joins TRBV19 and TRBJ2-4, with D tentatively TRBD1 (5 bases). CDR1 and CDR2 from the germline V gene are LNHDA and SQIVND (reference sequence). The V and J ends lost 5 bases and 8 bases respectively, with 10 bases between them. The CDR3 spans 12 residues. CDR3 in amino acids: CASSEIRDIQYF. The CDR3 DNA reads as TGTGCCAGTAGTGAAATCAGGGACATTCAGTACTTC.

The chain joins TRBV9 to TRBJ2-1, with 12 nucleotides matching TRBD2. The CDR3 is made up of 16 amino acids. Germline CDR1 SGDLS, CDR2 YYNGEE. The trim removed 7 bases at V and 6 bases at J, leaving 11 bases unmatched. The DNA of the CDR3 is TGTGCCAGCCACCATCTCGGACTAGCGGGGAGCAATGAGCAGTTCTTC. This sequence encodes CASHHLGLAGSNEQFF.

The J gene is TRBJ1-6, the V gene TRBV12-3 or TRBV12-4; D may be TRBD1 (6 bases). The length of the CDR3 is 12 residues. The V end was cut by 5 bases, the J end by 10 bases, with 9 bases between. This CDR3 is CASSRGGSPLHF. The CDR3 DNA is TGTGCCAGCAGTAGGGGGGGGTCACCCCTCCACTTT.

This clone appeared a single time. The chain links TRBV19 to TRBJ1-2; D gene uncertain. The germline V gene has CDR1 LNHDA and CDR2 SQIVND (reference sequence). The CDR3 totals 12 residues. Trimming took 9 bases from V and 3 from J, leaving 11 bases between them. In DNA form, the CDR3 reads TGTGCCAGCGGGGAGATAGACTATGGCTACACCTTC. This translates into CASGEIDYGYTF.

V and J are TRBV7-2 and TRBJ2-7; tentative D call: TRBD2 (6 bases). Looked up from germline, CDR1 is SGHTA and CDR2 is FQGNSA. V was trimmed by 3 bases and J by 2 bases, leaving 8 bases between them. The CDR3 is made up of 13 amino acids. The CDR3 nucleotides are TGTGCCAGCAGCTTCCAGCGGGCCTACGAGCAGTACTTC. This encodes CASSFQRAYEQYF. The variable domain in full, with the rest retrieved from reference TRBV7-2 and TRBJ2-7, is GAGVSQSPSNKVTEKGKDVELRCDPISGHTALYWYRQSLGQGLEFLIYFQGNSAPDKSGLPSDRFSAERTGGSVSTLTIQRTQQEDSAVYLCASSFQRAYEQYFGPGTRLTVT.

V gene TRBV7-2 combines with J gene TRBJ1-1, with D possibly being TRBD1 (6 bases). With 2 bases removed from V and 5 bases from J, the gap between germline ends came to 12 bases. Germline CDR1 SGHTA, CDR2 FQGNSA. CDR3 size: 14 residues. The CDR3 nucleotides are TGTGCCAGCAGCTTAACAGGGTTTGAGACTGAAGCTTTCTTT. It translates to CASSLTGFETEAFF.

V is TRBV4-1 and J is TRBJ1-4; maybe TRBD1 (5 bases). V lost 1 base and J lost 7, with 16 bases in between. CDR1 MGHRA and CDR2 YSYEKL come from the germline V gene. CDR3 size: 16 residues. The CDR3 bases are TGCGCCAGCAGCCAAGTAAATGGGGGGGTGAGTGAAAAACTGTTTTTT. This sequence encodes CASSQVNGGVSEKLFF.

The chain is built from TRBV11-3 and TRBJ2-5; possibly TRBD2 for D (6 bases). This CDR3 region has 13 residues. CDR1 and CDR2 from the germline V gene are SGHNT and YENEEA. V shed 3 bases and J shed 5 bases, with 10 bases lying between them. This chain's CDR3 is CASSFSGEETQYF. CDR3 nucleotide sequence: TGTGCCAGCAGCTTCTCGGGGGAGGAGACCCAGTACTTC.

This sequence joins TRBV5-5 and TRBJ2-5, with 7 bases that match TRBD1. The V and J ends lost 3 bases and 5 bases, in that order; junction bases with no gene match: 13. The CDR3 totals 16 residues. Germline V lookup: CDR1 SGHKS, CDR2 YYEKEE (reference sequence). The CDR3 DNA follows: TGTGCCAGCAGCTATTCGAGTACAGGGGTAGGGGAGACCCAGTACTTC. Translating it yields CASSYSSTGVGETQYF.

The CDR3: CASSEDGGGAHIQYF. CDR3 bases: TGTGCCAGCAGTGAAGACGGCGGGGGGGCCCACATTCAGTACTTC. The V gene is TRBV2, the J gene TRBJ2-4; 9 bases align to TRBD2. V shed 1 base, J shed 8 bases, and the junction held 6 bases outside the gene matches. This CDR3 is built from 15 residues. In germline, CDR1 is SNHLY, CDR2 FYNNEI.

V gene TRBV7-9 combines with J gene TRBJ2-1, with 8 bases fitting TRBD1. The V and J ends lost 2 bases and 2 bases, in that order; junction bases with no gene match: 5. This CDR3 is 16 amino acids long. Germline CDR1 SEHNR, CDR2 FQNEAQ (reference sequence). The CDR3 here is CASSLMGTGPYNEQFF. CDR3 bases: TGTGCCAGCAGCTTAATGGGGACAGGACCCTACAATGAGCAGTTCTTC. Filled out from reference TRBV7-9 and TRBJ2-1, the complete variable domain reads DTGVSQNPRHKITKRGQNVTFRCDPISEHNRLYWYRQTLGQGPEFLTYFQNEAQLEKSRLLSDRFSAERPKGSFSTLEIQRTEQGDSAMYLCASSLMGTGPYNEQFFGPGTRLTVL.

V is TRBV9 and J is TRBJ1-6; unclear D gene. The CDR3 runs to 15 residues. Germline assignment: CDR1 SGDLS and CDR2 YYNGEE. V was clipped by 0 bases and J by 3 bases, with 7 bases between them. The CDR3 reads CASSVEGVYNSPLHF. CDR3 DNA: TGTGCCAGCAGCGTAGAAGGAGTCTATAATTCACCCCTCCACTTT. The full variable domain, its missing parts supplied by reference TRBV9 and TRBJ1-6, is DSGVTQTPKHLITATGQRVTLRCSPRSGDLSVYWYQQSLDQGLQFLIQYYNGEERAKGNILERFSAQQFPDLHSELNLSSLELGDSALYFCASSVEGVYNSPLHFGNGTRLTVT.

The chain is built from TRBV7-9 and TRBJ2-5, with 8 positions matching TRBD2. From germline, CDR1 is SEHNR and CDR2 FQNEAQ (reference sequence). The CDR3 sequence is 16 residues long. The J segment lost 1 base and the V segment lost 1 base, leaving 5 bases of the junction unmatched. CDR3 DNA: TGTGCCAGCAGCTTAGAGGAGCGGGGGAGCCAAGAGACCCAGTACTTC. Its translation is CASSLEERGSQETQYF.

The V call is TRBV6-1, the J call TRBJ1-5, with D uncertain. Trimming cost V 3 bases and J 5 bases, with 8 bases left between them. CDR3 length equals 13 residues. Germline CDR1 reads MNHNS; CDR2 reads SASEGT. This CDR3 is CASSERIDQPQHF. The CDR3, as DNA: TGTGCCAGCAGTGAGCGTATCGATCAGCCCCAGCATTTT.

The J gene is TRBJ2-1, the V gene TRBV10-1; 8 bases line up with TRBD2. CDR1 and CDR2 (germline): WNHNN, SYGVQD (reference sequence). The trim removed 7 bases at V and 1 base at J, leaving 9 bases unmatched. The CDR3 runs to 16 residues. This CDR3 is CASTPGGAASYNEQFF. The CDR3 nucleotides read TGCGCCAGCACCCCCGGGGGGGCCGCTTCCTACAATGAGCAGTTCTTC.

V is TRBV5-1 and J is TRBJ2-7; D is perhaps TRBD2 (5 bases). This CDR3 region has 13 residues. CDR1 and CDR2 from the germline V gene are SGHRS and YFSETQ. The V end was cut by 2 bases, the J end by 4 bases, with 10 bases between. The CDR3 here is CASSLTSEYEQYF. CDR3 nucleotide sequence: TGCGCCAGCAGCTTAACTAGTGAGTACGAGCAGTACTTC. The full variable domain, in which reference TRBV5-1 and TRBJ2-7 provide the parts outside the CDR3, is KAGVTQTPRYLIKTRGQQVTLSCSPISGHRSVSWYQQTPGQGLQFLFEYFSETQRNKGNFPGRFSGRQFSNSRSEMNVSTLELGDSALYLCASSLTSEYEQYFGPGTRLTVT.

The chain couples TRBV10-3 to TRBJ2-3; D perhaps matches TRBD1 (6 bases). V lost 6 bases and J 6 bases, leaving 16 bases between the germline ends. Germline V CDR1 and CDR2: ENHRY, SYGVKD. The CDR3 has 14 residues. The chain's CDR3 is CAISRTEGEDTQYF. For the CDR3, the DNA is TGTGCCATCAGCAGGACAGAGGGTGAGGATACGCAGTATTTT.

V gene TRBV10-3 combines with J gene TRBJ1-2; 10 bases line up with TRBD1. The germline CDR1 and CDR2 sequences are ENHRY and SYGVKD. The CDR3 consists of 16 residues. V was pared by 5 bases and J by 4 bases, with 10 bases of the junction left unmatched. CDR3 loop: CAISSSGTGDLYGYTF. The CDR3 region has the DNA TGTGCCATCAGTTCTTCCGGGACAGGGGACCTCTATGGCTACACCTTC.

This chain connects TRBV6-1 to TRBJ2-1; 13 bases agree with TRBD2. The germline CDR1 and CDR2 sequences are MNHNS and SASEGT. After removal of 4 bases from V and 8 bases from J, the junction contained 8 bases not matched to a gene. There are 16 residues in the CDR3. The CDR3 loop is CASSASTSGGLYEQFF. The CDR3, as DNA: TGTGCCAGCAGTGCGTCGACTAGCGGGGGGCTCTATGAGCAGTTCTTC.

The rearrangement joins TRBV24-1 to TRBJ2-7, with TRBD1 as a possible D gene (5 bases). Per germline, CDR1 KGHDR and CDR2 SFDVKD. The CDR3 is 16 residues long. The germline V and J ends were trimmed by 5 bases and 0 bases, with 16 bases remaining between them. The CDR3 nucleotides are TGTGCCACCAGTGTGGGCAGGGCATTGCCCTCCTACGAGCAGTACTTC. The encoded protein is CATSVGRALPSYEQYF.

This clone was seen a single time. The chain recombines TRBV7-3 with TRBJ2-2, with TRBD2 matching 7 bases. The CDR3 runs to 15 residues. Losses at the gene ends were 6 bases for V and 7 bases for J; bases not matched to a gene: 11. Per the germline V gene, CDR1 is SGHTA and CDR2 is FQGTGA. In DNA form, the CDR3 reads TGTGCCAGCAGACCCGTGGGAGGGGATCACGGGGAGCTGTTTTTT. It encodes CASRPVGGDHGELFF.

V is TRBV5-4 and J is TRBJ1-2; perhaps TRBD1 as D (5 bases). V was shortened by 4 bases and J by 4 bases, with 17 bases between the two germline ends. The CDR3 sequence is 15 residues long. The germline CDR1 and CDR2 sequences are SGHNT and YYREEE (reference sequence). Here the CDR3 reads CASSQPAGDSYGYTF. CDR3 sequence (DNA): TGTGCCAGCAGCCAGCCGGCCGGGGACTCCTATGGCTACACCTTC.

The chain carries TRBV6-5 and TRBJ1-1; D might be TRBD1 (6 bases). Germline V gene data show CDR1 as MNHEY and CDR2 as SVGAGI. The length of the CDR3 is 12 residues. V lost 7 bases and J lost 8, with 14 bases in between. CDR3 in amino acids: CASNQPGQEAFF. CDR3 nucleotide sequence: TGTGCCAGCAATCAACCGGGACAAGAAGCTTTCTTT.